Each of the 9 T cell receptor beta chains below was sequenced from the same sample in a study of cytomegalovirus exposure and HLA in healthy donors. This PCR relied on a set of 60 Vbeta primers and 13 Jbeta primers. TCRdb keeps only in-frame clones here, not all; method: immunoSEQ multiplex PCR. This sample has 150,000 to 200,000 clones, with 70% to 80% found just once. The source material was PBMCs. Every receptor here comes from a man younger than 35 in good health and CMV-seropositive.

J is TRBJ2-7 and V is TRBV6-1; 10 bases are a match to TRBD2. V was pared by 0 bases and J by 8 bases, with 10 bases of the junction left unmatched. Germline CDR1 is MNHNS and CDR2 is SASEGT. The CDR3 is 16 residues long. CDR3 in DNA: TGTGCCAGCAGTGAAGCTTCTAGCGGGAGAGGTATGAAGCAGTACTTC. Translating it yields CASSEASSGRGMKQYF.

The gene calls are TRBV5-6 and TRBJ2-1, with D maybe TRBD1 (5 bases). Germline lookup yields CDR1 SGHDT and CDR2 YYEEEE. Trimming shortened V by 3 bases and J by 4 bases, and 17 bases separated the two germline ends. The CDR3 loop spans 16 amino acids. The CDR3 DNA follows: TGTGCCAGCAGCTCCTTCTCAGGGCCCAGATACAATGAGCAGTTCTTC. Protein product: CASSSFSGPRYNEQFF.

The chain links TRBV5-4 to TRBJ2-6; the D is unclear. The V end lost 4 bases, the J end lost 6 bases, and 20 bases lay between the germline ends. The germline gives CDR1 SGHNT, CDR2 YYREEE (reference sequence). This CDR3 comprises 17 residues. DNA for the CDR3: TGTGCCAGCAGCACTGGTGGTGCGGTAGCAGAGGCCAACGTCCTGACTTTC. It encodes CASSTGGAVAEANVLTF.

The chain's CDR3 is CASSYDRMNTEAFF. CDR3 in DNA: TGTGCCAGCAGCTACGACAGAATGAACACTGAAGCTTTCTTT. The rearrangement links TRBV7-9 to TRBJ1-1; D possibly corresponds to TRBD1 (5 bases). This CDR3 contains 14 residues. V was clipped by 4 bases and J by 0 bases, with 9 bases between them. The germline V gene encodes CDR1 SEHNR and CDR2 FQNEAQ (reference sequence).

J is TRBJ1-5 and V is TRBV7-2; 8 bases line up with TRBD1. Germline values: CDR1 SGHTA, CDR2 FQGNSA. The CDR3 sequence is 16 residues long. Trimming removed 1 base from V and 5 bases from J; junction bases left unmatched: 7. The CDR3 nucleotides read TGTGCCAGCAGCTTAGGTTCCGACAGGGGTGATCAGCCCCAGCATTTT. Translating it yields CASSLGSDRGDQPQHF.

This clone was counted a few times. The chain has TRBV9 and TRBJ1-6; 8 bases match TRBD1. This CDR3 has 15 amino acids. With 0 bases clipped from V and 8 bases from J, the junction kept 4 bases outside the gene matches. CDR1 SGDLS and CDR2 YYNGEE come from the germline V gene. This CDR3 is CASSVATGGDSPLHF. In DNA, the CDR3 is TGTGCCAGCAGCGTAGCTACAGGGGGGGATTCACCCCTCCACTTT.

V and J are TRBV4-2 and TRBJ2-3, with D perhaps TRBD1 (6 bases). The CDR3 has 14 residues. Germline assignment: CDR1 LGHNA and CDR2 YNFKEQ. V dropped 3 bases and J dropped 6 bases, with 13 bases sitting between them. The CDR3 region is CASSQAGVYDTQYF. The CDR3 DNA reads as TGTGCCAGCAGCCAGGCAGGGGTTTACGATACGCAGTATTTT.

The chain has TRBV4-1 and TRBJ2-5; possibly TRBD2 for D (5 bases). The CDR3 totals 14 residues. V lost 8 bases and J 4 bases, leaving 17 bases between the germline ends. Germline-derived CDR1 and CDR2 are MGHRA and YSYEKL. This chain's CDR3 is CASAPTGKRETQYF. CDR3 bases: TGCGCCAGCGCCCCCACGGGAAAGCGAGAGACCCAGTACTTC.

There are a few counts of this clone. The V gene is TRBV4-1, the J gene TRBJ1-4; no reliable D call. The V and J ends lost 0 bases and 1 base respectively, with 9 bases between them. The CDR3 is 16 amino acids. Germline V CDR1 and CDR2: MGHRA, YSYEKL. The CDR3 DNA reads TGCGCCAGCAGCCAAGAGAGTACCGGAACTAATGAAAAACTGTTTTTT. It translates to CASSQESTGTNEKLFF.